This TCR beta chain is from a study of blood T cell repertoires in COVID-19. Looking at the study overall: T cells, B-cell-depleted T cells, or PBMCs supplied cDNA or gDNA.

This clone showed up just once. Sequencing used immunoSEQ multiplex PCR; TCRdb keeps in-frame clones, though not all of them. The table records around 300,000 clones, 65% to 90% of them present only once. The germline V and J ends were trimmed by 0 bases and 6 bases, with 6 bases remaining between them. The CDR3 has 12 amino acids. Germline V gives CDR1 GTSNPN, CDR2 SVGIG (reference sequence). The specimen sequenced was peripheral blood. The receptor was derived from a human donor in a cohort sampled during active COVID-19. The chain couples TRBV30 to TRBJ2-1, with D unresolved. The CDR3 DNA reads as TGTGCCTGGAGTGTACTAAGCAATGAGCAGTTCTTC. Its protein is CAWSVLSNEQFF. Together with reference TRBV30 and TRBJ2-1, the CDR3 gives the full variable domain: SQTIHQWPATLVQPVGSPLSLECTVEGTSNPNLYWYRQAAGRGLQLLFYSVGIGQISSEVPQNLSASRPQDRQFILSSKKLLLSDSGFYLCAWSVLSNEQFFGPGTRLTVL.